The 20 T cell receptor beta chains listed next were all sequenced from one sample in a study of blood T cell repertoires in COVID-19. The assay was immunoSEQ multiplex PCR, and TCRdb's table has in-frame clones only and misses some. The sample includes some 120,000 clones, about nine tenths of them seen just once. Sample: peripheral blood. Receptors were obtained from a man aged 35-49 years with acute or convalescent COVID-19.

The rearrangement uses TRBV29-1 and TRBJ2-1; D unresolved. The CDR3 runs to 12 residues. In germline, CDR1 is SQVTM, CDR2 ANQGSEA. Trimming cost V 8 bases and J 4 bases, with 12 bases left between them. The CDR3 coding sequence is TGCAGCACAGACACCGAGTACAATGAGCAGTTCTTC. It codes for CSTDTEYNEQFF.

This chain uses TRBV21-1 with TRBJ2-7; no DNA check was done on the table's D call, TRBD2. TRBV21-1 is recorded as a pseudogene. This CDR3 comprises 18 residues. CDR3 coding DNA: TGTGCCAGCAGCAAAGCCGACTTTGGGCGGGAGGCCTCCTACGAGCAGTACTTC. This encodes CASSKADFGREASYEQYF.

This clone has a handful of counts. Other DNA sequences from this sample encode an identical CDR3 as well. The chain combines TRBV30 with TRBJ1-2, with D tentatively TRBD1 (5 bases). CDR3 length: 13 amino acids. V lost 4 bases and J 4 bases, leaving 13 bases between the germline ends. Germline CDR1 GTSNPN, CDR2 SVGIG (reference sequence). Here the CDR3 DNA reads TGTGCCTGGAAAGGGCAGGGCCCCTATGGCTACACCTTC. It yields the protein CAWKGQGPYGYTF.

The rearrangement links TRBV5-5 to TRBJ1-6; TRBD1 agrees at 9 bases. The CDR3 has 15 amino acids. The trim removed 6 bases at V and 10 bases at J, leaving 11 bases unmatched. Per germline, CDR1 SGHKS and CDR2 YYEKEE (reference sequence). The DNA for the CDR3 is TGTGCCAGCACCACCCGGGGGGACAGGGACTCACCCCTCCACTTT. It is translated as CASTTRGDRDSPLHF. Looking up the rest from reference TRBV5-5 and TRBJ1-6 gives the full variable domain: DAGVTQSPTHLIKTRGQQVTLRCSPISGHKSVSWYQQVLGQGPQFIFQYYEKEERGRGNFPDRFSARQFPNYSSELNVNALLLGDSALYLCASTTRGDRDSPLHFGNGTRLTVT.

This clone was seen ten or more times. The gene calls are TRBV10-1 and TRBJ2-2, with D perhaps TRBD1 (6 bases). This CDR3 is built from 14 residues. V was trimmed by 6 bases and J by 6 bases, leaving 14 bases between them. CDR1 WNHNN and CDR2 SYGVQD come from the germline V gene (reference sequence). The CDR3 coding sequence is TGCGCCAGCAGAAAGAACAGGGATCCCGGGGAGCTGTTTTTT. The encoded protein is CASRKNRDPGELFF.

The chain links TRBV19 to TRBJ1-5, with D perhaps TRBD1 (5 bases). Germline V gene sequence: CDR1 LNHDA, CDR2 SQIVND (reference sequence). CDR3 size: 16 residues. Trimming took off 9 bases at V and 2 bases at J, with 20 bases between the two ends. For the CDR3, the DNA is TGTGCCAGGGCCAGATTGGCGGGGGAAGGCAATCAGCCCCAGCATTTT. It translates to CARARLAGEGNQPQHF.

The chain joins TRBV2 to TRBJ1-2; weak D call: TRBD1 (5 bases). Germline loops: CDR1 SNHLY, CDR2 FYNNEI. The CDR3 sequence is 13 residues long. V was shortened by 9 bases and J by 4 bases, with 15 bases between the two germline ends. The CDR3, as DNA: TGTGCCAGGGCGGTGGGCCAGGGCTATGGCTACACCTTC. Its translation: CARAVGQGYGYTF.

The gene calls are TRBV19 and TRBJ2-7; TRBD1 might be the D (7 bases). The CDR3 runs to 13 residues. Trimming took 6 bases from V and 3 from J, leaving 12 bases between them. Germline V gives CDR1 LNHDA, CDR2 SQIVND (reference sequence). CDR3 sequence reads: CASRPGGNYEQYF. CDR3 sequence (DNA): TGTGCCAGTAGACCAGGGGGGAACTACGAGCAGTACTTC.

J is TRBJ1-1 and V is TRBV10-2; D call uncertain. The germline V gene has CDR1 WSHSY and CDR2 SAAADI. With 6 bases removed from V and 3 bases from J, the gap between germline ends came to 11 bases. This CDR3 has 13 amino acids. CDR3 sequence reads: CASRASPYTEAFF. The CDR3 DNA is TGCGCCAGCAGGGCCTCCCCCTACACTGAAGCTTTCTTT.

This rearrangement joins TRBV10-2 to TRBJ1-1, with 8 bases that match TRBD1. V shed 8 bases, J shed 0 bases, and the junction held 14 bases outside the gene matches. Per the germline V gene, CDR1 is WSHSY and CDR2 is SAAADI. This CDR3 has 17 amino acids. The CDR3 bases are TGCGCCAGCGGAGAGCGGGCAGGGGGCTTTCTGAACACTGAAGCTTTCTTT. Protein sequence: CASGERAGGFLNTEAFF.

The chain carries TRBV5-4 and TRBJ1-2, with 7 bases lining up with TRBD1. The CDR3 is 15 amino acids. The junction had 3 bases not matched to a gene; V was cut back by 0 bases and J by 1 base. Germline V lookup: CDR1 SGHNT, CDR2 YYREEE (reference sequence). As DNA, the CDR3 is TGTGCCAGCAGCTTGGGGGCAGGGGGTAACTATGGCTACACCTTC. Its protein product is CASSLGAGGNYGYTF. The full variable domain, with the rest looked up from reference TRBV5-4 and TRBJ1-2, is ETGVTQSPTHLIKTRGQQVTLRCSSQSGHNTVSWYQQALGQGPQFIFQYYREEENGRGNFPPRFSGLQFPNYSSELNVNALELDDSALYLCASSLGAGGNYGYTFGSGTRLTVV.

CDR3 nucleotides: TGTGCCAGCAGCTTTTCGGACAGTACCTACGAGCAGTACTTC. Amino acids: CASSFSDSTYEQYF. This chain links TRBV11-2 with TRBJ2-7, with D possibly matching TRBD1 (6 bases). The CDR3 contains 14 residues. Trimming stripped 3 bases from V and 2 bases from J, with 11 bases between. CDR1 is SGHAT, CDR2 FQNNGV, per germline.

This clone was observed a handful of times. The chain uses TRBV6-5 and TRBJ1-1; D unresolved. Germline V gene sequence: CDR1 MNHEY, CDR2 SVGAGI. V lost 7 bases to trimming and J lost 1 base, with 13 bases between them. This CDR3 region has 14 residues. The CDR3 spells CASISAWGNTEAFF. The CDR3 nucleotides read TGTGCCAGCATTAGCGCGTGGGGGAACACTGAAGCTTTCTTT.

The chain couples TRBV29-1 to TRBJ2-5; 7 bases fit TRBD1. The CDR3 is made up of 17 amino acids. CDR1 and CDR2 (germline): SQVTM, ANQGSEA. V lost 4 bases to trimming and J lost 2 bases; unmatched junction nucleotides: 16. The CDR3 region has the DNA TGCAGCGTTGTTGGAGTGGCGACAGGGTCGCCTCAAGAGACCCAGTACTTC. It is translated as CSVVGVATGSPQETQYF.

This clone was seen a handful of times. This chain connects TRBV29-1 to TRBJ1-1, with no clear D. V lost 4 bases and J 4 bases, leaving 13 bases between the germline ends. CDR1 is SQVTM, CDR2 ANQGSEA, per germline. The CDR3 spans 13 residues. The CDR3 sequence is CSVVLKRGTEAFF. CDR3 nucleotides: TGCAGCGTTGTTCTGAAGCGGGGCACTGAAGCTTTCTTT.

This rearrangement joins TRBV5-4 to TRBJ1-6; 7 bases fit TRBD1. Germline V gene sequence: CDR1 SGHNT, CDR2 YYREEE (reference sequence). V trimming: 4 bases; J trimming: 0 bases; junction bases outside the gene matches: 7. The CDR3 covers 17 residues. The CDR3: CASSNRQGGSYNSPLHF. CDR3 DNA: TGTGCCAGCAGCAACCGACAGGGTGGCTCCTATAATTCACCCCTCCACTTT.

The CDR3 here is CASSQGGNRGAETQYF. Here the CDR3 DNA reads TGTGCCAGCAGCCAAGGGGGTAACCGGGGAGCGGAGACCCAGTACTTC. The rearrangement joins TRBV4-2 to TRBJ2-5; possibly TRBD2 for D (5 bases). Per the germline V gene, CDR1 is LGHNA and CDR2 is YNFKEQ. Trimming took 1 base from V and 5 from J, leaving 17 bases between them. This CDR3 is built from 16 residues.

This clone was seen only a few times. V gene TRBV14 combines with J gene TRBJ2-7, with TRBD2 matching 7 bases. Germline V gives CDR1 SGHDN, CDR2 FVKESK. This CDR3 is 19 amino acids long. The ends lost 0 bases at V and 3 bases at J; junction bases unmatched: 17. This CDR3 is CASSQDLGLGGGIVYEQYF. Here the CDR3 DNA reads TGTGCCAGCAGCCAAGATTTGGGGCTTGGGGGGGGTATCGTCTACGAGCAGTACTTC.

A few counts support this clone. This chain uses TRBV7-2 with TRBJ1-1; TRBD1 is a possible D gene (5 bases). V was cut by 5 bases and J by 1 base, with 14 bases left in between. The germline gives CDR1 SGHTA, CDR2 FQGNSA. The length of the CDR3 is 15 residues. This CDR3 reads CASSRTPTENTEAFF. The CDR3 nucleotides read TGTGCCAGCAGCCGGACCCCGACAGAGAACACTGAAGCTTTCTTT.

The chain combines TRBV6-2 or TRBV6-3 with TRBJ2-5, with 10 positions matching TRBD2. The V segment lost 5 bases and the J segment 6 bases; nucleotides outside the gene matches: 9. The length of the CDR3 is 15 residues. Germline assignment: CDR1 MNHEY and CDR2 SVGEGT. The CDR3 nucleotides read TGTGCCAGCAGTACCTCTAGCGGGAGTAAGAAGACCCAGTACTTC. Its protein product is CASSTSSGSKKTQYF.